These 25 T cell receptor beta chains share one sample of origin, sequenced in a study of T cell repertoires in cytomegalovirus infection (dated by TCRdb to between 2018 and 2021). Antigens for these TCRs are unknown. Sample treatment or condition, as interpreted from the label and publication: in vitro stimulation with specific CMV peptide epitopes to enrich CMV-specific T cells. Sequencing instrument: Illumina HiSeq 1500. TCRdb trimmed public reads at Q25 via fastp, called clones via MiXCR and kept in-frame beta chains. Rows with a matching CDR3 protein are joined into one entry that keeps the most common DNA and genes. The sample table shows about 57,000 distinct CDR3 sequences, and around 21% are seen once. The ten largest clones represent 65% to 85% of the sample. Sequencing was performed on CD8+ T cells from cultured PBMCs, taken from culture after CMV antigen stimulation. The origin of the receptors is a human donor in good health (CMV status not recorded). Some clones in this sample may be carry-over from other donors' samples.

This clonotype occurred many times. The chain has TRBV4-1 and TRBJ2-5; TRBD2 matches 8 bases. Losses at the gene ends were 0 bases for V and 4 bases for J; bases not matched to a gene: 10. The CDR3 is made up of 17 amino acids. Germline CDR1 reads MGHRA; CDR2 reads YSYEKL. The CDR3 bases are TGCGCCAGCAGCCAAGATCAAGCGGGGGAGGTACTAGAGACCCAGTACTTC. Residues: CASSQDQAGEVLETQYF.

This clonotype was observed a handful of times. The chain combines TRBV7-9 with TRBJ1-2, with D unresolved. Deletions cut 2 bases from V and 7 bases from J, with 17 bases between. The CDR3 loop spans 15 amino acids. Germline CDR1 and CDR2: SEHNR and FQNEAQ (reference sequence). In nucleotides, the CDR3 is TGTGCCAGCAGCTTATCCGGCGTCCACGTTTTTGGCTACACCTTC. As protein: CASSLSGVHVFGYTF.

V and J are TRBV27 and TRBJ2-3; D could derive from TRBD1 or TRBD2 (6 bases each). The CDR3 consists of 16 residues. Trimming cost V 2 bases and J 2 bases, with 14 bases left between them. Germline CDR1 and CDR2: MNHEY and SMNVEV (reference sequence). This CDR3 reads CASSLEGGLLTDTQYF. The CDR3 DNA is TGTGCCAGCAGTTTAGAGGGGGGACTCCTCACAGATACGCAGTATTTT.

The chain couples TRBV4-3 to TRBJ1-1, with 7 bases identical to TRBD1. The CDR3 sequence is 18 residues long. V lost 0 bases to trimming and J lost 4 bases; unmatched junction nucleotides: 14. Germline assignment: CDR1 LGHNA and CDR2 YSLEER. In DNA, the CDR3 is TGCGCCAGCAGCCAAGATTCCCCCGACAGGGTTCTCGGCACTGAAGCTTTCTTT. Its translation is CASSQDSPDRVLGTEAFF.

The chain carries TRBV4-1 and TRBJ1-2; 8 bases match TRBD1. V lost 4 bases to trimming and J lost 6 bases; unmatched junction nucleotides: 4. CDR3 length equals 13 residues. Per germline, CDR1 MGHRA and CDR2 YSYEKL. The CDR3 loop is CASSRQGTDGYTF. DNA of the CDR3: TGCGCCAGCAGCCGACAGGGGACCGATGGCTACACCTTC.

J is TRBJ1-2 and V is TRBV9; D possibly corresponds to TRBD1 (5 bases). From germline, CDR1 is SGDLS and CDR2 YYNGEE. The CDR3 has 12 amino acids. Trimming left V 4 bases short and J 14 bases short, with 18 bases between. The DNA for the CDR3 is TGTGCCAGCAGCCCGGGACCCTCTGCGTCTACCTTC. As protein: CASSPGPSASTF.

The rearrangement uses TRBV7-6 and TRBJ2-6; a weak D match, TRBD2 (6 bases). The CDR3 extends over 17 amino acids. CDR1 is SGHVS and CDR2 is FNYEAQ in the germline V gene. Trimming pared 8 bases from V and 0 bases from J, leaving 17 bases between. The CDR3 region has the DNA TGTGCCAGCTCCGACCCAGCCGGGAGCTCTGGGGCCAACGTCCTGACTTTC. Its translation: CASSDPAGSSGANVLTF.

CDR3 protein: CASSLESIYNSPLHF. DNA for the CDR3: TGTGCCAGCAGTTTAGAGAGTATTTATAATTCACCCCTCCACTTT. The gene calls are TRBV12-3 or TRBV12-4 and TRBJ1-6; D not certain. The CDR3 is 15 amino acids. V was pared by 1 base and J by 4 bases, with 8 bases between.

The chain couples TRBV11-2 to TRBJ2-5; TRBD2 agrees at 10 bases. V lost 2 bases, J lost 5 bases, and 5 bases stayed unmatched. The CDR3 has 15 amino acids. Germline CDR1 and CDR2: SGHAT and FQNNGV. The DNA of the CDR3 is TGTGCCAGCAGCTTACAGCGGGGGGGCGTGGAGACCCAGTACTTC. Translated: CASSLQRGGVETQYF.

A few counts support this clonotype. The chain is built from TRBV7-9 and TRBJ2-2; D gene uncertain. The V and J ends lost 2 bases and 1 base respectively, with 8 bases between them. Germline CDR1 reads SEHNR; CDR2 reads FQNEAQ (reference sequence). The CDR3 has 15 residues. The CDR3 protein is CASSLYRMNTGELFF. CDR3 nucleotides: TGTGCCAGCAGCTTATACCGGATGAACACCGGGGAGCTGTTTTTT.

The gene calls are TRBV6-2 or TRBV6-3 and TRBJ2-1; the match to TRBD1 covers 7 bases. CDR3 length equals 13 residues. The junction had 8 bases not matched to a gene; V was cut back by 8 bases and J by 7 bases. The germline V gene has CDR1 MNHEY and CDR2 SVGEGT. The chain's CDR3 is CASLGTEWNEQFF. The CDR3 DNA is TGTGCCAGCCTTGGGACAGAGTGGAATGAGCAGTTCTTC.

The V gene is TRBV7-6, the J gene TRBJ2-5, with D uncertain. Per the germline V gene, CDR1 is SGHVS and CDR2 is FNYEAQ. Deletions cut 5 bases from V and 2 bases from J, with 9 bases between. The CDR3 contains 13 residues. The CDR3 nucleotides are TGTGCCAGCAGCCCGCCGGTTCAAGAGACCCAGTACTTC. Protein: CASSPPVQETQYF.

This clonotype was found a few times. The chain joins TRBV12-3 or TRBV12-4 to TRBJ2-3, with D possibly being TRBD2 (6 bases). V was cut by 2 bases and J by 3 bases, with 12 bases left in between. The CDR3 is 15 amino acids. CDR3 DNA: TGTGCCAGCAGTTTACCGTCCAGCGGGACAGATACGCAGTATTTT. Its translation is CASSLPSSGTDTQYF.

This chain connects TRBV4-3 to TRBJ1-1; D not certain. The CDR3 loop spans 16 amino acids. Germline V lookup: CDR1 LGHNA, CDR2 YSLEER. V lost 0 bases, J lost 3 bases, and 14 bases lay in between. CDR3 DNA sequence: TGCGCCAGCAGCCAAGATCGGGGATGGTGGGACACTGAAGCTTTCTTT. Protein: CASSQDRGWWDTEAFF.

This clonotype has more than one count but fewer than ten. The chain employs TRBV5-5 and TRBJ2-7, with D unresolved. V was trimmed by 4 bases and J by 1 base, leaving 15 bases between them. Germline CDR1 SGHKS, CDR2 YYEKEE (reference sequence). The CDR3 has 15 residues. In DNA form, the CDR3 reads TGTGCCAGCAGCCCGCCCGACGGTTCATCCTACGAGCAGTACTTC. Translation: CASSPPDGSSYEQYF.

The chain joins TRBV7-9 to TRBJ2-5, with 13 bases fitting TRBD2. Unmatched junction bases numbered 7, after V lost 5 bases and J lost 4 bases. Germline lookup yields CDR1 SEHNR and CDR2 FQNEAQ (reference sequence). The CDR3 covers 16 residues. CDR3 DNA sequence: TGTGCCAGCAGCGAGACTAGCGGGGGGTTTCGAGAGACCCAGTACTTC. Amino acid sequence: CASSETSGGFRETQYF.

The sample holds a few counts of this clonotype. This chain connects TRBV7-2 to TRBJ2-5; perhaps TRBD2 as D (5 bases). Looked up from germline, CDR1 is SGHTA and CDR2 is FQGNSA. CDR3 length equals 14 residues. V lost 3 bases and J 5 bases, leaving 13 bases between the germline ends. CDR3: CASSFGIPGETQYF. The CDR3 nucleotides read TGTGCCAGCAGCTTCGGGATCCCGGGGGAGACCCAGTACTTC.

There are a few counts of this clonotype. V and J are TRBV7-6 and TRBJ2-1, with 8 bases matching TRBD2. Germline CDR1 reads SGHVS; CDR2 reads FNYEAQ. The length of the CDR3 is 17 residues. Trimming cost V 5 bases and J 8 bases; bases outside gene matches: 17. In DNA form, the CDR3 reads TGTGCCAGCAGCGTAGGGCCTCCGGGACTAGTCTTATATGAGCAGTTCTTC. It codes for CASSVGPPGLVLYEQFF.

This clonotype was seen a handful of times. The rearrangement links TRBV7-9 to TRBJ1-1; D gene uncertain. V gave up 7 bases and J gave up 4 bases, with 13 bases separating them. Germline CDR1 reads SEHNR; CDR2 reads FQNEAQ (reference sequence). The CDR3 has 13 amino acids. This CDR3 is CASTPLPSTEAFF. CDR3 in DNA: TGTGCCAGCACCCCTCTCCCCAGCACTGAAGCTTTCTTT.

The V gene is TRBV7-2, the J gene TRBJ1-3; D gene uncertain. From germline, CDR1 is SGHTA and CDR2 FQGNSA. V lost 5 bases, J lost 0 bases, and 14 bases lay in between. The CDR3 is made up of 16 amino acids. CDR3 loop: CASSLRLQASGNTIYF. CDR3 nucleotide sequence: TGTGCCAGCAGCCTTCGACTGCAAGCCTCTGGAAACACCATATATTTT.

This clonotype was counted a few times. This rearrangement joins TRBV10-2 to TRBJ1-1; D call uncertain. Trimming pared 7 bases from V and 3 bases from J, leaving 12 bases between. Germline-derived CDR1 and CDR2 are WSHSY and SAAADI. The CDR3 has 13 residues. The CDR3 nucleotides read TGCGCCAGCAAACATCCCGGAGACACTGAAGCTTTCTTT. It translates to CASKHPGDTEAFF.

CDR3 loop: CSAFGTTNTEAFF. The CDR3 nucleotides are TGCAGCGCTTTCGGGACAACGAACACTGAAGCTTTCTTT. The gene calls are TRBV29-1 and TRBJ1-1, with D tentatively TRBD1 (6 bases). The germline V and J ends were trimmed by 7 bases and 1 base, with 13 bases remaining between them. The CDR3 extends over 13 amino acids. Germline-derived CDR1 and CDR2 are SQVTM and ANQGSEA.

This clonotype was observed a single time. The chain links TRBV12-3 or TRBV12-4 to TRBJ2-1; the D gene is possibly TRBD2 (6 bases). The CDR3 is made up of 15 amino acids. The V end was cut by 1 base, the J end by 4 bases, with 11 bases between. The DNA of the CDR3 is TGTGCCAGCAGTTTAGGGGGGACTCTTTACAATGAGCAGTTCTTC. This codes for CASSLGGTLYNEQFF.

The rearrangement links TRBV28 to TRBJ1-3; TRBD1 matches at 7 bases. The length of the CDR3 is 14 residues. With 7 bases clipped from V and 0 bases from J, the junction kept 3 bases outside the gene matches. Germline CDR1 MDHEN, CDR2 SYDVKM. The CDR3 loop is CASKGAFSGNTIYF. The CDR3 DNA reads TGTGCCAGCAAGGGGGCCTTCTCTGGAAACACCATATATTTT.

In its sample, this clonotype was seen a few times. The chain recombines TRBV3-1 with TRBJ2-7, with 8 bases fitting TRBD2. V gave up 5 bases and J gave up 0 bases; unmatched junction bases: 3. The length of the CDR3 is 14 residues. In germline, CDR1 is LGHDT, CDR2 YNNKEL (reference sequence). The CDR3 loop reads CASSAGGASYEQYF. The CDR3 DNA reads as TGTGCCAGCAGCGCGGGGGGCGCCTCCTACGAGCAGTACTTC.